Sequencing of this T cell receptor (beta chain) was carried out in a study of blood T cell repertoires in COVID-19. Living in 24 US areas, the participants were between roughly 18 and 89 years of age. Original handling: How many nucleated cells were present was estimated from reference gene primer amplification. Generated by immunoSEQ multiplex PCR, the TCRdb table keeps only in-frame clones and is missing some. That table gives V, J and clone size, and the DNA gave D and trimming. The sample contains about 250,000 clones, approximately 90% of which appear only once. Sequencing was done on a sample of PBMCs or T cells enriched from blood (not recorded which). The sequence came from a young man who had recovered from COVID-19.

CDR3 loop: CASSLGAAGADNEQFF. CDR3 DNA: TGTGCCAGCAGCTTAGGTGCAGCGGGGGCGGACAATGAGCAGTTCTTC. The rearrangement joins TRBV7-9 to TRBJ2-1; 8 bases map to TRBD2. V shed 1 base, J shed 5 bases, and the junction held 7 bases outside the gene matches. Germline V gene lookup returns CDR1 SEHNR and CDR2 FQNEAQ (reference sequence). The CDR3 runs to 16 residues. Complete variable domain (other parts from reference TRBV7-9 and TRBJ2-1): DTGVSQNPRHKITKRGQNVTFRCDPISEHNRLYWYRQTLGQGPEFLTYFQNEAQLEKSRLLSDRFSAERPKGSFSTLEIQRTEQGDSAMYLCASSLGAAGADNEQFFGPGTRLTVL.